The 27 T cell receptor beta chains below come from one sample, sequenced in a study of beta chain features in type 1 diabetes. What was sequenced were expressed TCRB transcripts, since all of the isolated RNA had been reverse transcribed. Sequenced by immunoSEQ multiplex PCR; TCRdb stores in-frame clones only, minus some. The repertoire consists of 900,000 or so clones, with about a sixth occurring once and the leading ten covering about 0.02%. Material: naive CD4+ T cells from blood. These receptors were obtained from a woman aged 18-30 years in good health.

The chain links TRBV19 to TRBJ2-7; possibly TRBD1 or TRBD2 for D (5 bases each). Germline CDR1 and CDR2: LNHDA and SQIVND (reference sequence). V was cut by 4 bases and J by 2 bases, with 15 bases left in between. The CDR3 loop spans 15 amino acids. The CDR3 DNA reads TGTGCCAGTAGTACCTCCGGGACGGGAACCTACGAGCAGTACTTC. Encoded protein: CASSTSGTGTYEQYF.

The table lists this clone with a few counts. The gene calls are TRBV28 and TRBJ1-5; D is uncertain. Germline lookup yields CDR1 MDHEN and CDR2 SYDVKM. The CDR3 is 16 amino acids. Trimming removed 0 bases from V and 3 bases from J, with 12 bases in between. For the CDR3, the DNA is TGTGCCAGCAGTTTATGGTCAGCCACCTCCAATCAGCCCCAGCATTTT. Amino acids: CASSLWSATSNQPQHF.

The rearrangement uses TRBV7-9 and TRBJ2-1; D may be TRBD1 (6 bases). V lost 5 bases, J lost 8 bases, and 16 bases lay in between. This CDR3 is 14 amino acids long. Germline CDR1 SEHNR, CDR2 FQNEAQ (reference sequence). This CDR3 reads CASSKLRDIHEQFF. The CDR3 DNA sequence: TGTGCCAGCAGCAAACTCCGGGACATCCATGAGCAGTTCTTC.

A few counts support this clone. V and J are TRBV7-9 and TRBJ2-2; TRBD1 is a possible D gene (5 bases). Trimming removed 3 bases from V and 0 bases from J, with 11 bases in between. This CDR3 is built from 16 residues. Looked up from germline, CDR1 is SEHNR and CDR2 is FQNEAQ (reference sequence). The chain's CDR3 is CASSFRRATNTGELFF. For the CDR3, the DNA is TGTGCCAGCAGCTTTCGCAGGGCTACGAACACCGGGGAGCTGTTTTTT.

The chain combines TRBV7-8 with TRBJ2-7, with D perhaps given as TRBD1 or TRBD2 (6 bases each). Trimming removed 1 base at V and 2 bases at J, with 12 bases between. The CDR3 has 15 residues. CDR1 is SGHVS, CDR2 FQNEAQ, per germline. The CDR3 DNA reads TGTGCCAGCAGCTTAGAGGTCGGGGGCACCTACGAGCAGTACTTC. Translating it yields CASSLEVGGTYEQYF. The complete variable domain, with remaining parts taken from reference TRBV7-8 and TRBJ2-7, reads GAGVSQSPRYKVAKRGQDVALRCDPISGHVSLFWYQQALGQGPEFLTYFQNEAQLDKSGLPSDRFFAERPEGSVSTLKIQRTQQEDSAVYLCASSLEVGGTYEQYFGPGTRLTVT.

On this clone itself: In the same sample, other DNA sequences code for this CDR3. This chain joins TRBV7-9 and TRBJ1-4; 9 nucleotides line up with TRBD1. This CDR3 is 14 amino acids long. After removal of 3 bases from V and 5 bases from J, the junction contained 1 base not matched to a gene. Per the germline V gene, CDR1 is SEHNR and CDR2 is FQNEAQ (reference sequence). The CDR3: CASSLGQGNEKLFF. As DNA, the CDR3 is TGTGCCAGCAGCTTGGGACAGGGAAATGAAAAACTGTTTTTT. Full variable domain (outside the CDR3, taken from reference TRBV7-9 and TRBJ1-4): DTGVSQNPRHKITKRGQNVTFRCDPISEHNRLYWYRQTLGQGPEFLTYFQNEAQLEKSRLLSDRFSAERPKGSFSTLEIQRTEQGDSAMYLCASSLGQGNEKLFFGSGTQLSVL.

This clone has just a few counts. The chain recombines TRBV6-6 with TRBJ2-5; unclear D gene. The ends were cut back, 8 bases at V and 5 bases at J, with 12 bases in the middle. Germline V lookup: CDR1 MNHNY, CDR2 SVGAGI (reference sequence). CDR3 length: 12 residues. CDR3 residues: CASGVRRETQYF. The CDR3 nucleotides read TGTGCCAGCGGGGTGAGGCGGGAGACCCAGTACTTC.

The rearrangement uses TRBV6-1 and TRBJ2-3, with D unclear. V lost 6 bases and J lost 6, with 10 bases in between. The CDR3 is 12 residues long. Per germline, CDR1 MNHNS and CDR2 SASEGT. This CDR3 is CASSVNLDTQYF. DNA for the CDR3: TGTGCCAGCAGCGTGAATCTGGATACGCAGTATTTT.

V and J are TRBV1 and TRBJ1-2. TRBV1 is a pseudogene locus. The CDR3 totals 21 residues. The chain's CDR3 is CTSSLDLYAEAMADNNYGYTF. DNA of the CDR3: TGCACCAGCAGCCTGGACTTGTACGCCGAGGCGATGGCAGATAATAACTATGGCTACACCTTC.

V and J are TRBV7-2 and TRBJ1-5; a possible D gene is TRBD1 (6 bases). Germline CDR1 is SGHTA and CDR2 is FQGNSA. Trimming cost V 6 bases and J 6 bases, with 12 bases left between them. CDR3 length equals 13 residues. This CDR3 reads CASSLQGGQPQHF. CDR3 DNA sequence: TGTGCCAGCAGTTTACAGGGAGGTCAGCCCCAGCATTTT. The full variable domain, with the rest looked up from reference TRBV7-2 and TRBJ1-5, is GAGVSQSPSNKVTEKGKDVELRCDPISGHTALYWYRQSLGQGLEFLIYFQGNSAPDKSGLPSDRFSAERTGGSVSTLTIQRTQQEDSAVYLCASSLQGGQPQHFGDGTRLSIL.

The V gene is TRBV7-9, the J gene TRBJ2-3; D might be TRBD2 (6 bases). V shed 3 bases and J shed 3 bases, with 13 bases lying between them. The CDR3 has 15 amino acids. Per germline, CDR1 SEHNR and CDR2 FQNEAQ (reference sequence). CDR3 sequence (DNA): TGTGCCAGCAGCTTTCGGGGGAGTTATACAGATACGCAGTATTTT. Residues: CASSFRGSYTDTQYF.

This clone was recorded a few times. The chain links TRBV14 to TRBJ2-2; D not resolved. The V and J ends lost 2 bases and 8 bases respectively, with 9 bases between them. Germline lookup yields CDR1 SGHDN and CDR2 FVKESK. This CDR3 contains 13 residues. As DNA, the CDR3 is TGTGCCAGCAGCCAAAATCCGCGGGGGGAGCTGTTTTTT. Translation: CASSQNPRGELFF.

This chain uses TRBV5-1 with TRBJ2-5; 8 positions match TRBD2. The V and J ends lost 6 bases and 4 bases, in that order; junction bases with no gene match: 8. CDR3 length: 14 amino acids. The germline V gene has CDR1 SGHRS and CDR2 YFSETQ. CDR3 DNA: TGCGCCAGCAAAGCGGGAGCTTCTACAGAGACCCAGTACTTC. This translates into CASKAGASTETQYF.

The sample holds a few counts of this clone. The sample carries other DNA sequences with the same CDR3. The J gene is TRBJ1-1, the V gene TRBV5-1; D is undetermined. V was shortened by 0 bases and J by 4 bases, with 7 bases between the two germline ends. The germline V gene encodes CDR1 SGHRS and CDR2 YFSETQ. This CDR3 is built from 13 residues. CDR3 coding DNA: TGCGCCAGCAGCTTGGAGGGATCCACTGAAGCTTTCTTT. It codes for CASSLEGSTEAFF.

In its sample, this clone was seen a few times. The chain recombines TRBV5-1 with TRBJ2-3, with 8 nucleotides matching TRBD2. V lost 5 bases and J lost 2; bases outside the gene matches: 19. CDR1 is SGHRS and CDR2 is YFSETQ in the germline V gene. CDR3 size: 19 residues. The CDR3 loop is CASSRQGLTGGSHTDTQYF. CDR3 DNA sequence: TGCGCCAGCAGTCGACAAGGACTAACGGGAGGGTCCCACACAGATACGCAGTATTTT.

This clone was observed a few times. This chain uses TRBV5-1 with TRBJ1-2; D may be TRBD1 (5 bases). V was clipped by 2 bases and J by 7 bases, with 18 bases between them. CDR1 and CDR2 (germline): SGHRS, YFSETQ. CDR3 length equals 15 residues. CDR3 region: CASSFSLGGFSGYTF. CDR3 coding DNA: TGCGCCAGCAGCTTCAGTTTGGGGGGTTTCTCTGGCTACACCTTC.

The table lists this clone with a few counts. The V gene is TRBV5-1, the J gene TRBJ1-2, with D tentatively TRBD1 (6 bases). Trimming pared 1 base from V and 3 bases from J, leaving 16 bases between. The CDR3 contains 16 residues. From germline, CDR1 is SGHRS and CDR2 YFSETQ. In DNA, the CDR3 is TGCGCCAGCAGCTTGACACCAACAGGGTCGGACTATGGCTACACCTTC. Its translation: CASSLTPTGSDYGYTF. Full variable domain (outside the CDR3, taken from reference TRBV5-1 and TRBJ1-2): KAGVTQTPRYLIKTRGQQVTLSCSPISGHRSVSWYQQTPGQGLQFLFEYFSETQRNKGNFPGRFSGRQFSNSRSEMNVSTLELGDSALYLCASSLTPTGSDYGYTFGSGTRLTVV.

This clone was seen a handful of times. The V and J genes are TRBV6-6 and TRBJ2-7; TRBD2 aligns across 8 bases. Looked up from germline, CDR1 is MNHNY and CDR2 is SVGAGI (reference sequence). V lost 4 bases to trimming and J lost 0 bases; unmatched junction nucleotides: 5. This CDR3 has 15 residues. The CDR3 is CASSSTSGSSYEQYF. Written as DNA, the CDR3 is TGTGCCAGCAGTTCTACTAGCGGCAGCTCCTACGAGCAGTACTTC.

The rearrangement links TRBV7-2 to TRBJ2-3; 12 positions match TRBD2. The ends lost 5 bases at V and 5 bases at J; junction bases unmatched: 5. Germline V CDR1 and CDR2: SGHTA, FQGNSA. The CDR3 runs 15 residues. This CDR3 is CASSRLAGVVDTQYF. The DNA for the CDR3 is TGTGCCAGCAGCCGACTAGCGGGAGTGGTAGATACGCAGTATTTT. Based on the CDR3 plus reference TRBV7-2 and TRBJ2-3, the full variable domain is GAGVSQSPSNKVTEKGKDVELRCDPISGHTALYWYRQSLGQGLEFLIYFQGNSAPDKSGLPSDRFSAERTGGSVSTLTIQRTQQEDSAVYLCASSRLAGVVDTQYFGPGTRLTVL.

This clone was seen only a few times. Here the CDR3 DNA reads TGTGCCAGCAGGGAACACGGACAGGGTGGCGAGCAGTACTTC. Translation gives CASREHGQGGEQYF. The chain joins TRBV6-1 to TRBJ2-7; 8 positions agree with TRBD1. The CDR3 loop spans 14 amino acids. V lost 6 bases to trimming and J lost 6 bases; unmatched junction nucleotides: 10. The germline V gene encodes CDR1 MNHNS and CDR2 SASEGT.

As DNA, the CDR3 is TGTGCCAGCAGCTTAGGGGAGTGGAACAATGAGCAGTTCTTC. It translates to CASSLGEWNNEQFF. This chain links TRBV4-2 with TRBJ2-1, with D perhaps assigned TRBD1 or TRBD2 (5 bases each). This CDR3 is 14 amino acids long. V lost 5 bases and J 5 bases, leaving 13 bases between the germline ends. Germline CDR1 reads LGHNA; CDR2 reads YNFKEQ.

In its sample, this clone was seen a few times. The chain uses TRBV2 and TRBJ1-2; possible D gene TRBD1, 5 bases. Germline CDR1 is SNHLY and CDR2 is FYNNEI. With 5 bases removed from V and 4 bases from J, the gap between germline ends came to 11 bases. The CDR3 covers 13 residues. This CDR3 reads CASSPTAPYGYTF. CDR3 DNA: TGTGCCAGCAGTCCGACAGCTCCCTATGGCTACACCTTC.

The V call is TRBV5-5, the J call TRBJ1-5, with D uncertain. The CDR3 contains 13 residues. Germline V lookup: CDR1 SGHKS, CDR2 YYEKEE (reference sequence). Trimming took off 1 base at V and 4 bases at J, with 6 bases between the two ends. For the CDR3, the DNA is TGTGCCAGCAGCTTGTGGAGAAATCAGCCCCAGCATTTT. As protein: CASSLWRNQPQHF.

The chain is built from TRBV7-9 and TRBJ2-1; D possibly corresponds to TRBD2 (6 bases). The CDR3 length is 14 residues. CDR1 and CDR2 (germline): SEHNR, FQNEAQ (reference sequence). The germline V and J ends were trimmed by 3 bases and 6 bases, with 12 bases remaining between them. This chain's CDR3 is CASSFGASANEQFF. Here the CDR3 DNA reads TGTGCCAGCAGCTTTGGTGCTAGCGCCAATGAGCAGTTCTTC. Together with reference TRBV7-9 and TRBJ2-1, the CDR3 gives the full variable domain: DTGVSQNPRHKITKRGQNVTFRCDPISEHNRLYWYRQTLGQGPEFLTYFQNEAQLEKSRLLSDRFSAERPKGSFSTLEIQRTEQGDSAMYLCASSFGASANEQFFGPGTRLTVL.

This clone was recorded a few times. V and J are TRBV13 and TRBJ2-5; D remains unclear. This CDR3 comprises 12 residues. The V and J ends lost 1 base and 1 base respectively, with 1 base between them. Germline V gene data show CDR1 as PRHDT and CDR2 as FYEKMQ (reference sequence). The CDR3 loop is CASSLAQETQYF. In DNA form, the CDR3 reads TGTGCCAGCAGCTTAGCCCAAGAGACCCAGTACTTC.

This clone has more than one count but fewer than ten. The V call is TRBV19, the J call TRBJ2-1; a weak D match, TRBD2 (6 bases). This CDR3 contains 15 residues. The germline CDR1 and CDR2 sequences are LNHDA and SQIVND (reference sequence). Trimming left V 6 bases short and J 1 base short, with 13 bases between. This CDR3 reads CASSNGGTSYNEQFF. The CDR3 DNA follows: TGTGCCAGTAGCAATGGTGGGACTTCCTACAATGAGCAGTTCTTC. Full variable domain (remainder filled in from reference TRBV19 and TRBJ2-1): DGGITQSPKYLFRKEGQNVTLSCEQNLNHDAMYWYRQDPGQGLRLIYYSQIVNDFQKGDIAEGYSVSREKKESFPLTVTSAQKNPTAFYLCASSNGGTSYNEQFFGPGTRLTVL.

This clone has more than one count but fewer than ten. The chain carries TRBV29-1 and TRBJ2-5, with no clear D. The ends were cut back, 8 bases at V and 7 bases at J, with 17 bases in the middle. This CDR3 has 12 amino acids. Germline V lookup: CDR1 SQVTM, CDR2 ANQGSEA. The CDR3 DNA reads as TGCAGCTCGCGGAGTACCCGAGGGACCCAGTACTTC. Protein sequence: CSSRSTRGTQYF.